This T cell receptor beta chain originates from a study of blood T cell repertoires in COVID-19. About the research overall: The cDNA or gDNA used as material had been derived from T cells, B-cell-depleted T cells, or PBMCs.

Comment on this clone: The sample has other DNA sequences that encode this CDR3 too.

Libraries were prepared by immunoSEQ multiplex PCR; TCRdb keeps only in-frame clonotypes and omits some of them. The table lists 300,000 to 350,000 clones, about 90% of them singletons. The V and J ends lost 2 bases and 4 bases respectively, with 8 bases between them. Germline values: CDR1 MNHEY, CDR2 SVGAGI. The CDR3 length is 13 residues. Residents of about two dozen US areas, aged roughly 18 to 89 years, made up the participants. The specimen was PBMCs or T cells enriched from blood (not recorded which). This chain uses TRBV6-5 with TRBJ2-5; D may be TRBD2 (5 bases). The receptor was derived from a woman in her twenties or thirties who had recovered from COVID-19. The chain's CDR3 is CASSYNRGETQYF. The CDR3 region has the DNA TGTGCCAGCAGTTACAACCGGGGAGAGACCCAGTACTTC.